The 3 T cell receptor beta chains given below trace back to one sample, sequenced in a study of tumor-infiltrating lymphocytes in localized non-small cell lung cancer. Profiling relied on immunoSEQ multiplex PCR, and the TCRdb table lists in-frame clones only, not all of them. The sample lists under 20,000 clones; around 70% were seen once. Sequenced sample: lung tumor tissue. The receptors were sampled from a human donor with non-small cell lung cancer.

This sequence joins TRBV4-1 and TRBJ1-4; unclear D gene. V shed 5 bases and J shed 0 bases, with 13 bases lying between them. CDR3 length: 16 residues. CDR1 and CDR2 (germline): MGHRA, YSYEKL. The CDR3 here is CASSFRTESTNEKLFF. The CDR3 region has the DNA TGCGCCAGCAGCTTTCGGACCGAGTCAACTAATGAAAAACTGTTTTTT.

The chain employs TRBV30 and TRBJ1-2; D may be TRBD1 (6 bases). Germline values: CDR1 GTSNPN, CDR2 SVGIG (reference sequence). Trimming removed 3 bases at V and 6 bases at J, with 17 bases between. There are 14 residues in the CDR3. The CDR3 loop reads CAWSPSPGANGYTF. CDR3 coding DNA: TGTGCCTGGAGCCCCTCGCCAGGGGCCAATGGCTACACCTTC.

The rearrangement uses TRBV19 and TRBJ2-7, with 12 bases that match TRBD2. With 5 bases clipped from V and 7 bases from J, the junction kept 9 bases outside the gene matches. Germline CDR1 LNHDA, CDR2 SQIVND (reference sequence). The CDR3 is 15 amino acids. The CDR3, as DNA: TGTGCCAGTAGTCCCCGACTAGCGGGAGTGGGTGAGCAGTACTTC. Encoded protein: CASSPRLAGVGEQYF.